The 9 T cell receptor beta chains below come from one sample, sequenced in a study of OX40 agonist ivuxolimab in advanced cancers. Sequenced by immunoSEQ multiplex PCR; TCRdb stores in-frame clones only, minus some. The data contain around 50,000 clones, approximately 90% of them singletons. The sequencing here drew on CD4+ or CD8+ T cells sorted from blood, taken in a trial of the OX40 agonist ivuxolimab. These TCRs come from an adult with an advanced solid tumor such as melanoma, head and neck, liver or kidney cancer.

CDR3 coding DNA: TGTGCCAGCAGCGTAGGGGGTAGGGGTCAAGAGACCCAGTACTTC. Translation gives CASSVGGRGQETQYF. The chain couples TRBV9 to TRBJ2-5; TRBD1 might be the D (5 bases). In germline, CDR1 is SGDLS, CDR2 YYNGEE. Trimming pared 0 bases from V and 2 bases from J, leaving 11 bases between. This CDR3 is built from 15 residues. Filled out from reference TRBV9 and TRBJ2-5, the complete variable domain reads DSGVTQTPKHLITATGQRVTLRCSPRSGDLSVYWYQQSLDQGLQFLIQYYNGEERAKGNILERFSAQQFPDLHSELNLSSLELGDSALYFCASSVGGRGQETQYFGPGTRLLVL.

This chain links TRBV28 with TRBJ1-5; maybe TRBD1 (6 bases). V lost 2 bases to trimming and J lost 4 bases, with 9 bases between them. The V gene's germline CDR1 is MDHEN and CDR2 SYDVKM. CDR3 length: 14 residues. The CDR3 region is CASSLRDTNQPQHF. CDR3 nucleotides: TGTGCCAGCAGTTTAAGGGACACAAATCAGCCCCAGCATTTT.

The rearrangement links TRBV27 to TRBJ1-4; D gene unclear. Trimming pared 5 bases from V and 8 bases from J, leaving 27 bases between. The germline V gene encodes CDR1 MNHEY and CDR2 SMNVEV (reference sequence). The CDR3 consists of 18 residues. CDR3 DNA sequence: TGTGCCAGCAGTCCGACGACCCCAACACTCTTCAATAACGAAAAACTGTTTTTT. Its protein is CASSPTTPTLFNNEKLFF.

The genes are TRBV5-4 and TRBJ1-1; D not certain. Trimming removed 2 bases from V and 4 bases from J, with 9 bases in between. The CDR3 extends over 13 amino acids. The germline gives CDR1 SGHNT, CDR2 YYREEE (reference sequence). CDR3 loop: CASSFQPRTEAFF. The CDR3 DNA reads TGTGCCAGCAGCTTTCAACCTCGCACTGAAGCTTTCTTT.

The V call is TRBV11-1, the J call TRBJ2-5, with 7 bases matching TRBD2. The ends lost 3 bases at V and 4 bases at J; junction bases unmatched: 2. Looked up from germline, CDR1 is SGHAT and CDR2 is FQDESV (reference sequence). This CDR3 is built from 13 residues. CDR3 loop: CASSLREGETQYF. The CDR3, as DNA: TGTGCCAGCAGCTTGAGGGAGGGAGAGACCCAGTACTTC.

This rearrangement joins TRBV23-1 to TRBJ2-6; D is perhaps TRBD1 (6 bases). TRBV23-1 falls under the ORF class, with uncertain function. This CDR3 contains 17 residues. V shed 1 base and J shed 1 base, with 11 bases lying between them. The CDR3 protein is CASSQFFQGSGANVLTF. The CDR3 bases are TGCGCCAGCAGTCAATTCTTCCAGGGGTCTGGGGCCAACGTCCTGACTTTC.

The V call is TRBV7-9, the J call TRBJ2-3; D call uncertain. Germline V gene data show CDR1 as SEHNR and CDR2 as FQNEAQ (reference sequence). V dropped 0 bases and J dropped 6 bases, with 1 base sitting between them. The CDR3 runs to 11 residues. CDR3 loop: CASSLADTQYF. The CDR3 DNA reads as TGTGCCAGCAGCTTAGCGGATACGCAGTATTTT. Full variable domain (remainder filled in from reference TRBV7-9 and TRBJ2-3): DTGVSQNPRHKITKRGQNVTFRCDPISEHNRLYWYRQTLGQGPEFLTYFQNEAQLEKSRLLSDRFSAERPKGSFSTLEIQRTEQGDSAMYLCASSLADTQYFGPGTRLTVL.

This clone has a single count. The CDR3 DNA reads TGTGCCAGCAGCCAAGAAAAGGGAGGGACGGGTATGGTCTCTGGCTACACCTTC. Translating it yields CASSQEKGGTGMVSGYTF. The V and J genes are TRBV4-2 and TRBJ1-2; the D gene is possibly TRBD1 (5 bases). Germline lookup yields CDR1 LGHNA and CDR2 YNFKEQ. CDR3 size: 18 residues. V was cut by 0 bases and J by 7 bases, with 24 bases left in between.

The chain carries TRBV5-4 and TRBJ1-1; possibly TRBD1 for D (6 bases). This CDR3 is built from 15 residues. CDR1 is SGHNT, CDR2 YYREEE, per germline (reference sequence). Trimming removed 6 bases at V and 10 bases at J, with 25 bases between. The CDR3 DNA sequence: TGTGCCAGCAACCCTAGTGTCGGGGGCCAAGAGGGAGCTTTCTTT. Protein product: CASNPSVGGQEGAFF.